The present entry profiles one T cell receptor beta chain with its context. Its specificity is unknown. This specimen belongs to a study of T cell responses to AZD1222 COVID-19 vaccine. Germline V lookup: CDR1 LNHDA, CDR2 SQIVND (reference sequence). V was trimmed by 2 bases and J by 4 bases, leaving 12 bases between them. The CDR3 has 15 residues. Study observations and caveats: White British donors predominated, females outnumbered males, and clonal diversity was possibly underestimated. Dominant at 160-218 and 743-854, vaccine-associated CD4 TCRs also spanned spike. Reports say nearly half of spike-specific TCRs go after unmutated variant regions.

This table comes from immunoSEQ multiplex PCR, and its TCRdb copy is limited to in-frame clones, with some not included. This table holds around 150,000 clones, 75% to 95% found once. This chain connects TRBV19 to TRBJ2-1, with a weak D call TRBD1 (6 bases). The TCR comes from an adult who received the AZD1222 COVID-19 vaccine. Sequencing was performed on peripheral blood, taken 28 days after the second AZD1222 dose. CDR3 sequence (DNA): TGTGCCAGTAGTATAAGGGGGATGCTGTACAATGAGCAGTTCTTC. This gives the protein CASSIRGMLYNEQFF.